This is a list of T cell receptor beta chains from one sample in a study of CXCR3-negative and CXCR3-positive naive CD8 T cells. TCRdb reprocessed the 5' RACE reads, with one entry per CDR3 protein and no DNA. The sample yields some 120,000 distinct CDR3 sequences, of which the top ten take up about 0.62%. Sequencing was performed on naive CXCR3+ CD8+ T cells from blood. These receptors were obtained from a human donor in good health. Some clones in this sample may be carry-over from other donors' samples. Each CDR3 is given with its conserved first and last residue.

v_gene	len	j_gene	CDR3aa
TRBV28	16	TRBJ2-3	CASSSAGVAGTDTQYF
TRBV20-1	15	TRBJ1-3	CSADLGTISENTIYF
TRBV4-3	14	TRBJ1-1	CASSRDREDTEAFF
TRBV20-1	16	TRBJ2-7	CSARDRRGVIPYEQYF
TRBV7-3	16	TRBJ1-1	CASSLTGYVANTEAFF
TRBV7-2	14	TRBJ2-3	CASFRASGADTQYF
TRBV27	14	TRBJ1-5	CATSTGVGNQPQHF
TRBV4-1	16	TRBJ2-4	CASSQNLGSGGDIQYF
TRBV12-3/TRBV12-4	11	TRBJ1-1	CASSFLTEAFF
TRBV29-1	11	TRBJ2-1	CSVLQGNEQFF
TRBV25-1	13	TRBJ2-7	CASSVGYSYEQYF